Following are 14 T cell receptor beta chains from one sample sequenced in a study of chemoradiotherapy in HPV16-positive cancers. Assay used: immunoSEQ multiplex PCR; TCRdb lists only in-frame clones, some missing. The repertoire has around 5,000 clones, nearly 80% of them found once; the top ten carry around two fifths. This material was collected from a patient who underwent chemoradiotherapy. These receptor sequences come from a human donor with HPV-associated anogenital cancer.

The V call is TRBV7-2, the J call TRBJ2-7; possibly TRBD1 for D (6 bases). CDR1 and CDR2 (germline): SGHTA, FQGNSA. The CDR3 loop spans 15 amino acids. V lost 5 bases, J lost 1 base, and 15 bases lay in between. The CDR3 DNA reads as TGTGCCAGCAGCCCAGGACAGCACCCGTCCTACGAGCAGTACTTC. Its translation is CASSPGQHPSYEQYF.

The V gene is TRBV9, the J gene TRBJ2-3, with 10 positions matching TRBD2. The CDR3 is 17 amino acids. With V trimmed by 2 bases and J by 0 bases, 6 bases remained unmatched. CDR1 and CDR2 from the germline V gene are SGDLS and YYNGEE. The CDR3 sequence is CASSVRASGRSTDTQYF. The CDR3 nucleotides read TGTGCCAGCAGCGTTCGGGCTAGCGGGAGAAGCACAGATACGCAGTATTTT.

Judged by abundance, this clone is medium-sized. DNA for the CDR3: TGTGCCAGCAGCTCAGGGGACAGGGCTGCTTACGAGCAGTACTTC. Translating it yields CASSSGDRAAYEQYF. The chain combines TRBV5-6 with TRBJ2-7, with TRBD1 matching over 9 bases. This CDR3 has 15 residues. Germline-derived CDR1 and CDR2 are SGHDT and YYEEEE. V was clipped by 3 bases and J by 4 bases; unmatched bases: 8.

The gene calls are TRBV19 and TRBJ1-1, with D unclear. Germline V CDR1 and CDR2: LNHDA, SQIVND (reference sequence). The CDR3 is 15 amino acids. V lost 3 bases to trimming and J lost 2 bases, with 13 bases between them. The CDR3 DNA follows: TGTGCCAGTAGTATCCTTCGTTGGGGAAACACTGAAGCTTTCTTT. It yields the protein CASSILRWGNTEAFF.

J is TRBJ2-3 and V is TRBV10-3; tentative D call: TRBD2 (5 bases). Trimming removed 0 bases from V and 7 bases from J, with 14 bases in between. CDR3 length: 15 residues. Germline CDR1 reads ENHRY; CDR2 reads SYGVKD. The CDR3 sequence is CAISESFTLGNTQYF. CDR3 in DNA: TGTGCCATCAGTGAGTCTTTCACCCTCGGGAATACGCAGTATTTT.

V gene TRBV25-1 combines with J gene TRBJ1-2, with D maybe TRBD1 (6 bases). The CDR3 is made up of 16 amino acids. Germline V gene sequence: CDR1 MGHDK, CDR2 SYGVNS. With 1 base removed from V and 4 bases from J, the gap between germline ends came to 16 bases. The CDR3 DNA reads TGTGCCAGCAGTGAATTAGGGGGGGGTTCCCCCTATGGCTACACCTTC. It translates to CASSELGGGSPYGYTF.

This clone was counted a few times. V and J are TRBV5-1 and TRBJ2-2; D gene ambiguous. This CDR3 is 15 amino acids long. Germline values: CDR1 SGHRS, CDR2 YFSETQ. V was pared by 0 bases and J by 2 bases, with 8 bases between. DNA of the CDR3: TGCGCCAGCAGCTTGGGACATTTAAACACCGGGGAGCTGTTTTTT. Amino acids: CASSLGHLNTGELFF.

This rearrangement joins TRBV30 to TRBJ2-7; D might be TRBD1 (5 bases). Germline values: CDR1 GTSNPN, CDR2 SVGIG (reference sequence). Between the trimmed V and J ends, which lost 5 bases and 5 bases, there was a span of 10 bases. The CDR3 is 11 residues long. Here the CDR3 DNA reads TGTGCCTGGGCCCACAGGAACGAGCAGTACTTC. Translated: CAWAHRNEQYF.

The rearrangement joins TRBV11-3 to TRBJ2-1, with D maybe TRBD2 (5 bases). In germline, CDR1 is SGHNT, CDR2 YENEEA. Trimming pared 6 bases from V and 7 bases from J, leaving 16 bases between. This CDR3 is built from 14 residues. CDR3 sequence: CASSHDYPGNEQFF. The DNA for the CDR3 is TGTGCCAGCAGTCACGACTACCCCGGGAATGAGCAGTTCTTC.

The chain is built from TRBV11-1 and TRBJ2-1; no definite D call. Germline V gene lookup returns CDR1 SGHAT and CDR2 FQDESV (reference sequence). The CDR3 extends over 17 amino acids. V was shortened by 3 bases and J by 3 bases, with 18 bases between the two germline ends. The CDR3 loop reads CASSFEILGHSYNEQFF. CDR3 coding DNA: TGTGCCAGCAGCTTCGAAATACTCGGGCATAGCTACAATGAGCAGTTCTTC.

This chain uses TRBV5-1 with TRBJ1-1; D is unclear. The germline CDR1 and CDR2 sequences are SGHRS and YFSETQ. V lost 0 bases and J lost 11, with 11 bases in between. The CDR3 has 12 amino acids. CDR3 residues: CASSLDSGRAFF. As DNA, the CDR3 is TGCGCCAGCAGCTTGGATTCCGGCCGCGCTTTCTTT.

The chain uses TRBV2 and TRBJ2-7; D is possibly TRBD1 (5 bases). Looked up from germline, CDR1 is SNHLY and CDR2 is FYNNEI. The CDR3 is 15 amino acids. V dropped 3 bases and J dropped 2 bases, with 14 bases sitting between them. CDR3 sequence (DNA): TGTGCCAGCAGTGATCATTTAGACAGTCCCTACGAGCAGTACTTC. The encoded protein is CASSDHLDSPYEQYF.

The chain links TRBV5-1 to TRBJ2-3; 8 bases line up with TRBD2. Losses at the gene ends were 4 bases for V and 5 bases for J; bases not matched to a gene: 9. Germline V lookup: CDR1 SGHRS, CDR2 YFSETQ. The CDR3 totals 15 residues. The CDR3 DNA reads TGCGCCAGCAGCCCGGGCGGGGGGCTTGAAGATACGCAGTATTTT. Translated, it gives CASSPGGGLEDTQYF.

The chain links TRBV6-5 to TRBJ1-5, with no clear D. V lost 6 bases and J 0 bases, leaving 12 bases between the germline ends. Germline V gene lookup returns CDR1 MNHEY and CDR2 SVGAGI. CDR3 length: 15 amino acids. The CDR3 protein is CASSLLGDSNQPQHF. CDR3 bases: TGTGCCAGCAGCCTACTGGGAGATAGCAATCAGCCCCAGCATTTT.